One and the same sample provided the 28 T cell receptor beta chains below, sequenced in a study of CD8+CD57+ T cells in acquired aplastic anemia. Genomic DNA constituted the template upon which TCR beta VDJ and CDR3 profiling was performed. TCRdb redid the calling of the reads with MiXCR, one entry per CDR3 protein. Seen here are around 430,000 distinct CDR3 sequences, 25% to 40% observed once, and the top ten hold less than 1%. Whoever was chosen for sequencing had shown CD8+CD57+ cell expansion by flow cytometry. Sequencing was performed on sorted CD4+, CD8+, or CD8+CD57+ T cells (not recorded which) from PBMCs. Receptors originate from a human donor with aplastic anemia.

The chain couples TRBV13 to TRBJ2-3, with 10 bases identical to TRBD2. Germline assignment: CDR1 PRHDT and CDR2 FYEKMQ (reference sequence). The CDR3 loop spans 16 amino acids. With V trimmed by 3 bases and J by 5 bases, 8 bases remained unmatched. The CDR3 coding sequence is TGTGCCAGCAGCTTGGGGAGCGGGGGGGCAGGAGATACGCAGTATTTT. Amino acid sequence: CASSLGSGGAGDTQYF. Full variable domain (remainder filled in from reference TRBV13 and TRBJ2-3): AAGVIQSPRHLIKEKRETATLKCYPIPRHDTVYWYQQGPGQDPQFLISFYEKMQSDKGSIPDRFSAQQFSDYHSELNMSSLELGDSALYFCASSLGSGGAGDTQYFGPGTRLTVL.

V gene TRBV25-1 combines with J gene TRBJ1-6; 9 nucleotides line up with TRBD1. Germline V gene data show CDR1 as MGHDK and CDR2 as SYGVNS. This CDR3 region has 15 residues. V lost 8 bases to trimming and J lost 7 bases; unmatched junction nucleotides: 9. The chain's CDR3 is CASGVMGQGNSPLHF. Here the CDR3 DNA reads TGTGCCAGCGGCGTAATGGGACAGGGCAATTCACCCCTCCACTTT.

Only one count was recorded for this clonotype. Sequence at one end of the junction differs from germline and may be a read error. V is TRBV24-1 and J is TRBJ1-4; D remains ambiguous. The CDR3 has 14 amino acids. Germline assignment: CDR1 KGHDR and CDR2 SFDVKD. The CDR3 DNA is TGCGCCAGCAGCCAAGAGGTGGTTAATGAAAAACTGTTTTTT. Translated, it gives CASSQEVVNEKLFF.

Only a few counts were recorded for this clonotype. The chain links TRBV20-1 to TRBJ1-1; D is perhaps TRBD1 (6 bases). This CDR3 is built from 16 residues. Trimming stripped 3 bases from V and 5 bases from J, with 22 bases between. Germline values: CDR1 DFQATT, CDR2 SNEGSKA (reference sequence). The DNA of the CDR3 is TGCAGTGCTAGTCCCACAGGGAGGGTCGAGACAACTGAAGCTTTCTTT. It yields the protein CSASPTGRVETTEAFF.

This CDR3 reads CSATGGGTYEQYF. The CDR3 DNA reads as TGCAGTGCCACTGGCGGGGGTACCTACGAGCAGTACTTC. The V call is TRBV20-1, the J call TRBJ2-7; TRBD2 aligns across 7 bases. Germline trimming cut 6 bases from V and 2 bases from J; bases unmatched to any gene: 7. Germline V gene sequence: CDR1 DFQATT, CDR2 SNEGSKA (reference sequence). The CDR3 consists of 13 residues.

The chain has TRBV5-4 and TRBJ2-7; no definite D call. This CDR3 is built from 16 residues. Germline CDR1 is SGHNT and CDR2 is YYREEE (reference sequence). The V gene lost 1 base and the J gene lost 4 bases, with 18 bases spanning the gap. The CDR3 loop is CASSLKHTTLSYEQYF. CDR3 nucleotide sequence: TGTGCCAGCAGCTTGAAACACACGACCCTCTCTTACGAGCAGTACTTC.

About this clonotype itself: In this CDR3 the conserved last residue, phenylalanine or tryptophan, is missing, so a read error is likely. The CDR3 DNA reads TGTGCCAGCAGTTACTCTATCGGGGAGACCTACGAGCAGTACTCC. It specifies CASSYSIGETYEQYS. V gene TRBV10-3 combines with J gene TRBJ2-7, with D maybe TRBD2 (5 bases). CDR3 size: 15 residues. The V gene's germline CDR1 is ENHRY and CDR2 SYGVKD.

This chain connects TRBV7-9 to TRBJ2-3, with 9 nucleotides matching TRBD1. J lost 0 bases, V lost 3 bases, and 1 base had no gene match. The length of the CDR3 is 15 residues. Per the germline V gene, CDR1 is SEHNR and CDR2 is FQNEAQ (reference sequence). The CDR3 DNA is TGTGCCAGCAGCTTGGGGACAGGGAGCACAGATACGCAGTATTTT. Translating it yields CASSLGTGSTDTQYF.

At least ten counts were recorded for this clonotype. V usage is TRBV29-1 and J usage is TRBJ2-7; weak D call: TRBD1 (6 bases). The CDR3 totals 13 residues. Trimming removed 5 bases from V and 6 bases from J, with 17 bases in between. Germline-derived CDR1 and CDR2 are SQVTM and ANQGSEA. CDR3 in amino acids: CSVQSGLGAEQYF. In DNA form, the CDR3 reads TGCAGCGTTCAGTCAGGGTTGGGGGCCGAGCAGTACTTC.

This clonotype has ten or more counts. The chain carries TRBV12-3 or TRBV12-4 and TRBJ1-6, with D unresolved. V was trimmed by 6 bases and J by 7 bases, leaving 10 bases between them. There are 13 residues in the CDR3. CDR3 amino acids: CASSRARNSPLHF. CDR3 bases: TGTGCCAGCAGCCGGGCTCGAAATTCACCCCTCCACTTT.

This clonotype has ten or more counts. CDR3 nucleotide sequence: TGTGCCAGTAGCTCTAGCGGGGTCAGCGGAGAGACCCAGTACTTC. It specifies CASSSSGVSGETQYF. The chain employs TRBV19 and TRBJ2-5, with 9 bases that match TRBD2. CDR1 is LNHDA and CDR2 is SQIVND in the germline V gene (reference sequence). CDR3 length: 15 residues. The J segment lost 4 bases and the V segment lost 6 bases, leaving 9 bases of the junction unmatched.

This clonotype was detected ten times or more. The chain carries TRBV9 and TRBJ1-6; D gene unclear. The CDR3 is 12 residues long. Germline values: CDR1 SGDLS, CDR2 YYNGEE. Trimming took off 0 bases at V and 10 bases at J, with 5 bases between the two ends. CDR3 sequence (DNA): TGTGCCAGCAGCGTAGATCAATCACCCCTCCACTTT. Residues: CASSVDQSPLHF.

The chain recombines TRBV20-1 with TRBJ2-7; 7 nucleotides align to TRBD1. The germline V gene encodes CDR1 DFQATT and CDR2 SNEGSKA (reference sequence). The CDR3 runs 15 residues. With V trimmed by 0 bases and J by 3 bases, 8 bases remained unmatched. The CDR3 reads CSARDQRQGDYEQYF. The CDR3 nucleotides read TGCAGTGCTAGAGATCAGCGACAGGGTGACTACGAGCAGTACTTC.

The genes are TRBV20-1 and TRBJ2-1; D possibly corresponds to TRBD2 (6 bases). CDR3 size: 15 residues. Germline V gene sequence: CDR1 DFQATT, CDR2 SNEGSKA (reference sequence). V lost 0 bases, J lost 3 bases, and 12 bases lay in between. CDR3 bases: TGCAGTGCTAGAGAGGTGCCTAGCGACTACAATGAGCAGTTCTTC. It is translated as CSAREVPSDYNEQFF.

This clonotype has more than one count but fewer than ten. A much larger clonotype is one base distant, so this may be a read error. V is TRBV29-1 and J is TRBJ2-5; D may be TRBD1 (6 bases). The CDR3 extends over 12 amino acids. Per germline, CDR1 SQVTM and CDR2 ANQGSEA. Here the CDR3 DNA reads TGCAGCGTGGGACATTCGCAAGGGACCCAGTACTTC. The encoded protein is CSVGHSQGTQYF.

The chain recombines TRBV7-2 with TRBJ1-5; D call uncertain. This CDR3 has 13 residues. Trimming pared 1 base from V and 5 bases from J, leaving 6 bases between. Germline assignment: CDR1 SGHTA and CDR2 FQGNSA. The CDR3 nucleotides are TGTGCCAGCAGCTTAGGGGCCCATCAGCCCCAGCATTTT. Protein: CASSLGAHQPQHF.

CDR3 in amino acids: CASSRGEEKLFF. The DNA of the CDR3 is TGTGCCAGCTCACGGGGGGAGGAAAAACTGTTTTTT. V usage is TRBV18 and J usage is TRBJ1-4, with D tentatively TRBD1 (5 bases). CDR1 and CDR2 from the germline V gene are KGHSH and LQKENI. V lost 4 bases and J 8 bases, leaving 8 bases between the germline ends. The CDR3 sequence is 12 residues long.

This chain links TRBV4-2 with TRBJ1-4, with a tentative D call TRBD1 (6 bases). V was pared by 3 bases and J by 2 bases, with 13 bases between. The germline gives CDR1 LGHNA, CDR2 YNFKEQ. The CDR3 loop spans 16 amino acids. The CDR3 sequence: CASSQGNRETNEKLFF. The DNA of the CDR3 is TGTGCCAGCAGCCAGGGGAACAGGGAGACTAATGAAAAACTGTTTTTT.

This clonotype was recorded a few times. The chain has TRBV19 and TRBJ1-4; no clear D. Trimming took off 5 bases at V and 2 bases at J, with 12 bases between the two ends. In germline, CDR1 is LNHDA, CDR2 SQIVND (reference sequence). The CDR3 has 15 amino acids. The chain's CDR3 is CASSQGPGTNEKLFF. Written as DNA, the CDR3 is TGTGCCAGTAGTCAAGGGCCGGGTACTAATGAAAAACTGTTTTTT.

The chain uses TRBV7-9 and TRBJ2-7; maybe TRBD2 (6 bases). The germline V gene has CDR1 SEHNR and CDR2 FQNEAQ (reference sequence). V was pared by 5 bases and J by 5 bases, with 13 bases between. This CDR3 spans 13 amino acids. CDR3 nucleotide sequence: TGTGCCAGCAGCCCAGGAGGGCGCGACGAGCAGTACTTC. It is translated as CASSPGGRDEQYF.

Comments on this clonotype: This CDR3 is missing its conserved last phenylalanine or tryptophan, likely due to a read error. This chain joins TRBV11-1 and TRBJ1-3, with D possibly TRBD1 on 5 matching bases. The germline V and J ends were trimmed by 3 bases and 3 bases, with 18 bases remaining between them. Germline V gene sequence: CDR1 SGHAT, CDR2 FQDESV (reference sequence). There are 17 residues in the CDR3. CDR3 in amino acids: CASSFPGLPGRGNTIYS. The CDR3, as DNA: TGTGCCAGCAGCTTCCCGGGGCTACCCGGCCGTGGAAACACCATATATTCT.

A remark on this clonotype: A much larger clone lies one base from this, so it may be a read error. J is TRBJ1-2 and V is TRBV7-9, with D tentatively TRBD1 (6 bases). CDR1 is SEHNR, CDR2 FQNEAQ, per germline (reference sequence). V was shortened by 5 bases and J by 3 bases, with 16 bases between the two germline ends. The CDR3 runs to 15 residues. CDR3 sequence reads: CASSPPGGADYGYTF. CDR3 bases: TGTGCCAGCAGCCCTCCCGGGGGGGCGGACTATGGCTACACCTTC.

This clonotype has a handful of counts. CDR3 nucleotide sequence: TGTGCCAGTAGTATTTCCGCGTCTTACGAGCAGTACTTC. Its translation: CASSISASYEQYF. The V call is TRBV19, the J call TRBJ2-7; D not certain. Trimming removed 3 bases from V and 4 bases from J, with 10 bases in between. CDR3 length: 13 amino acids. Per the germline V gene, CDR1 is LNHDA and CDR2 is SQIVND (reference sequence).

This clonotype has ten or more counts. The CDR3 region has the DNA TGCAGTGCTAGAGTCATGGGACGCTACGAGCAGTACTTC. Translating gives CSARVMGRYEQYF. J is TRBJ2-7 and V is TRBV20-1; TRBD1 or TRBD2 may be the D gene (5 bases each). Germline V lookup: CDR1 DFQATT, CDR2 SNEGSKA (reference sequence). CDR3 length: 13 residues. V gave up 1 base and J gave up 3 bases, with 10 bases separating them.

This clonotype was detected a few times. Given a much more abundant clone one base away, this may be a read error. The rearrangement links TRBV15 to TRBJ1-1; D call uncertain. CDR1 is LNHNV and CDR2 is YYDKDF in the germline V gene (reference sequence). Trimming pared 0 bases from V and 5 bases from J, leaving 10 bases between. This CDR3 contains 14 residues. The CDR3 sequence: CATSRDLGETEAFF. CDR3 bases: TGTGCCACCAGCAGAGATCTCGGGGAAACTGAAGCTTTCTTT.

This clonotype showed up many times. This chain links TRBV29-1 with TRBJ1-2; no clear D gene. V lost 1 base and J 7 bases, leaving 7 bases between the germline ends. This CDR3 is 11 amino acids long. The germline gives CDR1 SQVTM, CDR2 ANQGSEA. CDR3 nucleotide sequence: TGCAGCGTTGAAGGGACTTTTGGCTACACCTTC. This sequence encodes CSVEGTFGYTF.

This clonotype was seen many times. The chain has TRBV2 and TRBJ2-3; TRBD1 matches at 7 bases. The J segment lost 2 bases and the V segment lost 7 bases, leaving 6 bases of the junction unmatched. There are 14 residues in the CDR3. CDR1 is SNHLY and CDR2 is FYNNEI in the germline V gene. CDR3 coding DNA: TGTGCCAGCAAGGAGGACAGGATCACAGATACGCAGTATTTT. Translating it yields CASKEDRITDTQYF.

This clonotype was seen a few times. The rearrangement joins TRBV4-2 to TRBJ1-1; possibly TRBD1 for D (5 bases). Germline V gene data show CDR1 as LGHNA and CDR2 as YNFKEQ. This CDR3 spans 14 amino acids. With 5 bases removed from V and 2 bases from J, the gap between germline ends came to 12 bases. The CDR3: CASSTRVLNTEAFF. The CDR3, as DNA: TGTGCCAGCAGCACCAGGGTTTTAAACACTGAAGCTTTCTTT.